Listed here are 15 T cell receptor beta chains from one sample, sequenced in a study of human T cells and chemical hapten exposure. Each CDR3 protein is one row after TCRdb ran MiXCR on the RACE reads. In the table there are 97,000 or so distinct CDR3 sequences, 25% to 30% of which are singletons. Time point here: patch test 3, about 24 weeks after DPC sensitization. The treatment denotes: therapeutic diphenylcyclopropenone sensitization with weekly scalp DPC. The sample in question was whole blood, obtained in connection with sensitization to the hapten diphenylcyclopropenone (DPC). These receptors originate from a man in his forties or fifties with alopecia areata. Some clones in this sample may be carry-over from other donors' samples.

This clonotype was seen a few times. This chain uses TRBV5-1 with TRBJ2-3; D remains ambiguous. Germline lookup yields CDR1 SGHRS and CDR2 YFSETQ. The CDR3 consists of 15 residues. Trimming shortened V by 4 bases and J by 7 bases, and 19 bases separated the two germline ends. CDR3 DNA sequence: TGCGCCAGCAGCCCTGAAACAGTAGGACCCTATACGCAGTATTTT. Protein sequence: CASSPETVGPYTQYF.

The genes are TRBV21-1 and TRBJ2-5. TRBV21-1 is a known pseudogene. This CDR3 comprises 11 residues. The CDR3 here is CASSNRETQYF. CDR3 DNA sequence: TGTGCCAGCAGCAACCGAGAGACCCAGTACTTC.

This chain joins TRBV4-1 and TRBJ1-1, with D unresolved. The CDR3 runs 15 residues. The germline V gene has CDR1 MGHRA and CDR2 YSYEKL. Trimming took off 2 bases at V and 2 bases at J, with 12 bases between the two ends. The CDR3 sequence is CASSQTPAANTEAFF. CDR3 nucleotides: TGCGCCAGCAGCCAAACGCCGGCGGCAAACACTGAAGCTTTCTTT.

This clonotype was seen a few times. CDR3 region: CASSLPGQGRRQYF. Here the CDR3 DNA reads TGTGCCAGCAGTCTCCCGGGCCAGGGTAGGAGGCAGTACTTC. The chain links TRBV27 to TRBJ2-7; a possible D gene is TRBD1 (5 bases). The CDR3 sequence is 14 residues long. In germline, CDR1 is MNHEY, CDR2 SMNVEV (reference sequence). Trimming took 5 bases from V and 9 from J, leaving 20 bases between them.

The CDR3 loop is CASSVAEGTNTGELFF. Written as DNA, the CDR3 is TGTGCCAGCAGCGTAGCGGAGGGGACGAACACCGGGGAGCTGTTTTTT. The chain links TRBV9 to TRBJ2-2; tentative D call: TRBD2 (6 bases). Between the trimmed V and J ends, which lost 0 bases and 0 bases, there was a span of 9 bases. The CDR3 is 16 amino acids. CDR1 is SGDLS, CDR2 YYNGEE, per germline.

The chain uses TRBV2 and TRBJ2-3; D is perhaps TRBD1 (5 bases). Germline assignment: CDR1 SNHLY and CDR2 FYNNEI. V dropped 2 bases and J dropped 4 bases, with 7 bases sitting between them. CDR3 length equals 13 residues. CDR3 in amino acids: CASSEQGADTQYF. CDR3 coding DNA: TGTGCCAGCAGTGAACAAGGGGCAGATACGCAGTATTTT.

This chain uses TRBV12-3 or TRBV12-4 with TRBJ2-6; 10 bases align to TRBD1. Trimming cost V 0 bases and J 2 bases; bases outside gene matches: 4. This CDR3 comprises 18 residues. The DNA for the CDR3 is TGTGCCAGCAGTTTAGCCCCGGGACAGGGGACTGGGGCCAACGTCCTGACTTTC. Translating it yields CASSLAPGQGTGANVLTF.

This clonotype was counted at least ten times. The chain carries TRBV20-1 and TRBJ2-2, with 10 positions matching TRBD2. Unmatched junction bases numbered 5, after V lost 2 bases and J lost 2 bases. Germline CDR1 DFQATT, CDR2 SNEGSKA (reference sequence). This CDR3 has 16 amino acids. CDR3 protein: CSARPGLAKNTGELFF. Here the CDR3 DNA reads TGCAGTGCTAGACCGGGACTAGCGAAAAACACCGGGGAGCTGTTTTTT.

This clonotype was seen more than once but under ten times. The rearrangement links TRBV20-1 to TRBJ2-1; D unclear. V lost 0 bases and J lost 2, with 5 bases in between. The CDR3 covers 13 residues. CDR1 and CDR2 (germline): DFQATT, SNEGSKA (reference sequence). Here the CDR3 reads CSARDPPYNEQFF. The CDR3 region has the DNA TGCAGTGCTAGAGATCCCCCCTACAATGAGCAGTTCTTC.

V is TRBV28 and J is TRBJ1-5; no definite D call. Germline V gene data show CDR1 as MDHEN and CDR2 as SYDVKM. Trimming shortened V by 3 bases and J by 0 bases, and 9 bases separated the two germline ends. The CDR3 is made up of 15 amino acids. CDR3 residues: CASSFGDYSNQPQHF. The DNA of the CDR3 is TGTGCCAGCAGTTTCGGGGATTATAGCAATCAGCCCCAGCATTTT.

The chain has TRBV6-5 and TRBJ1-6; the D is unclear. The CDR3 sequence is 13 residues long. The germline gives CDR1 MNHEY, CDR2 SVGAGI. Trimming pared 0 bases from V and 7 bases from J, leaving 4 bases between. The CDR3 nucleotides are TGTGCCAGCAGTTACTCGAGGAATTCACCCCTCCACTTT. Amino acid sequence: CASSYSRNSPLHF.

The chain combines TRBV11-2 with TRBJ2-3; D perhaps matches TRBD2 (6 bases). Germline CDR1 reads SGHAT; CDR2 reads FQNNGV. V was shortened by 1 base and J by 2 bases, with 13 bases between the two germline ends. The CDR3 runs 16 residues. CDR3 loop: CASSLGLGTSTDTQYF. CDR3 in DNA: TGTGCCAGCAGCTTAGGATTGGGGACTTCCACAGATACGCAGTATTTT.

This clonotype was found a few times. This rearrangement joins TRBV3-1 to TRBJ2-5, with D hard to call. The CDR3 is 15 amino acids. V gave up 0 bases and J gave up 2 bases, with 10 bases separating them. Germline assignment: CDR1 LGHDT and CDR2 YNNKEL (reference sequence). The CDR3 sequence is CASSQDPSSQETQYF. In DNA form, the CDR3 reads TGTGCCAGCAGCCAAGATCCCAGCTCACAAGAGACCCAGTACTTC.

The rearrangement uses TRBV4-3 and TRBJ2-7; the match to TRBD2 covers 7 bases. The V and J ends lost 1 base and 5 bases, in that order; junction bases with no gene match: 8. CDR1 is LGHNA, CDR2 YSLEER, per germline. The CDR3 runs to 15 residues. For the CDR3, the DNA is TGCGCCAGCAGCCAAGGAGGCGGGAGAACGCACGAGCAGTACTTC. Residues: CASSQGGGRTHEQYF.

This clonotype came up a few times. The chain employs TRBV28 and TRBJ2-7, with D possibly being TRBD2 (6 bases). Trimming took 8 bases from V and 2 from J, leaving 13 bases between them. This CDR3 has 13 residues. Germline loops: CDR1 MDHEN, CDR2 SYDVKM. Here the CDR3 reads CASRRGSTYEQYF. CDR3 sequence (DNA): TGTGCCAGCCGACGGGGGAGCACCTACGAGCAGTACTTC.